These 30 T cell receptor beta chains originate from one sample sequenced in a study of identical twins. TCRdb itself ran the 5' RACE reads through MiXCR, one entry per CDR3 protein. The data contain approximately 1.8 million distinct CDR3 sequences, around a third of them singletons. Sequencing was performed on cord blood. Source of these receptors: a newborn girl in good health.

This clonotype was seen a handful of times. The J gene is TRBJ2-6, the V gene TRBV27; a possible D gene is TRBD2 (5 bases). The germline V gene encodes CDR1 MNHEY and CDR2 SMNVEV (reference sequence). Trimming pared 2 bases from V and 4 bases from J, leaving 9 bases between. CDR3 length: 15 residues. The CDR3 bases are TGTGCCAGCAGTTTAAGAGGGAACGGGGCCAACGTCCTGACTTTC. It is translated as CASSLRGNGANVLTF.

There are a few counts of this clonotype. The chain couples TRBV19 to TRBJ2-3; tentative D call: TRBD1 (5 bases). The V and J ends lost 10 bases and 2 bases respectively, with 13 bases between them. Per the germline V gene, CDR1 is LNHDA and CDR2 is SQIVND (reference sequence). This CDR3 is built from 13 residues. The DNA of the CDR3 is TGTGCCACCTCACAGGTGGCCACAGATACGCAGTATTTT. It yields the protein CATSQVATDTQYF.

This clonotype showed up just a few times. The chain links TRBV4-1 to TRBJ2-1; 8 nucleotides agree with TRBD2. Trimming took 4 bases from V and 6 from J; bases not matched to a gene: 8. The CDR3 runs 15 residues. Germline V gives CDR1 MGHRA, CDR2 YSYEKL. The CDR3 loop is CASSPGLDPINEQFF. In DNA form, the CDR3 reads TGCGCCAGCAGCCCGGGACTAGACCCAATCAATGAGCAGTTCTTC.

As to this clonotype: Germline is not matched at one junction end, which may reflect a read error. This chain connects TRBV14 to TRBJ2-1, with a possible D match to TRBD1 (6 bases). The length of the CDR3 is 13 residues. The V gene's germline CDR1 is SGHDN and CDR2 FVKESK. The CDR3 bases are TGTGCCAACAGCCGCCACGGGACACCCGAGAAGTTCTTC. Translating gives CANSRHGTPEKFF.

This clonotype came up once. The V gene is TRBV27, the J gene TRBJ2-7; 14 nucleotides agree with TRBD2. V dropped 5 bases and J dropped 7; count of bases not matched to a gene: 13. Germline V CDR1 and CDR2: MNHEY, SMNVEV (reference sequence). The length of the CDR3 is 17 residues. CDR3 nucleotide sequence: TGTGCCAGCAGTCCCCGGACTAGCGGGAGGTCCTACAATGAGCAGTACTTC. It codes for CASSPRTSGRSYNEQYF.

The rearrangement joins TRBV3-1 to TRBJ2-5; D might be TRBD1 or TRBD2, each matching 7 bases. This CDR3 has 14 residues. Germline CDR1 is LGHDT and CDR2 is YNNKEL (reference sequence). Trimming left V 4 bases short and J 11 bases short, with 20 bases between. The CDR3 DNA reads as TGTGCCAGCAGCCTCAGGGGGGGTAGCAATGAGCAGTACTTC. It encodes CASSLRGGSNEQYF.

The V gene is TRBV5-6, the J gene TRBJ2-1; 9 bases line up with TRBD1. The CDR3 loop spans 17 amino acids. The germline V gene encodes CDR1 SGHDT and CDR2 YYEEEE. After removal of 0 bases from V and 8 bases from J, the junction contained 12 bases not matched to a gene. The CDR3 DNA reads TGTGCCAGCAGCTTGGCCTCGGCCGGGACAGGGAACGATGAGCAGTTCTTC. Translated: CASSLASAGTGNDEQFF. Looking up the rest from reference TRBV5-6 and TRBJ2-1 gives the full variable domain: DAGVTQSPTHLIKTRGQQVTLRCSPKSGHDTVSWYQQALGQGPQFIFQYYEEEERQRGNFPDRFSGHQFPNYSSELNVNALLLGDSALYLCASSLASAGTGNDEQFFGPGTRLTVL.

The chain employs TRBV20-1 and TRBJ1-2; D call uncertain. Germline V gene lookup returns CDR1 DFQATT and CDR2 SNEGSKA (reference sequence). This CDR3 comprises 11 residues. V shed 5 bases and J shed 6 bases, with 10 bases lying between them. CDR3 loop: CSARRYHGYTF. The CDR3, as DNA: TGCAGTGCTCGGAGGTACCATGGCTACACCTTC.

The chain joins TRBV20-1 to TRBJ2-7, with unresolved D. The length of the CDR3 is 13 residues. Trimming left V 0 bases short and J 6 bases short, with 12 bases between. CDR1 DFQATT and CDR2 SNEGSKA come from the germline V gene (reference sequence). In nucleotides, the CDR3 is TGCAGTGCTAGAGAGCTAGTTTCTACCGAGCAGTACTTC. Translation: CSARELVSTEQYF.

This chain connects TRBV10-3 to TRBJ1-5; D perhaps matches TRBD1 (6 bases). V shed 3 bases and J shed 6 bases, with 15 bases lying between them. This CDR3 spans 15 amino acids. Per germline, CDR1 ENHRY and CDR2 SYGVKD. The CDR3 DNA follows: TGTGCCATCAGTGACACTGTAGGAGGGGGTCAGCCCCAGCATTTT. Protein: CAISDTVGGGQPQHF.

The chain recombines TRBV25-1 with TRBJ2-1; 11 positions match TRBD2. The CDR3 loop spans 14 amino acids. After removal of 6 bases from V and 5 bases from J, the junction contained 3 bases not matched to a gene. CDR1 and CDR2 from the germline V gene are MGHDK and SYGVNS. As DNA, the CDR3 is TGTGCCAGCAGGGGACTAGCGGACAACAATGAGCAGTTCTTC. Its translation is CASRGLADNNEQFF. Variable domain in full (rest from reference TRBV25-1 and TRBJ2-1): EADIYQTPRYLVIGTGKKITLECSQTMGHDKMYWYQQDPGMELHLIHYSYGVNSTEKGDLSSESTVSRIRTEHFPLTLESARPSHTSQYLCASRGLADNNEQFFGPGTRLTVL.

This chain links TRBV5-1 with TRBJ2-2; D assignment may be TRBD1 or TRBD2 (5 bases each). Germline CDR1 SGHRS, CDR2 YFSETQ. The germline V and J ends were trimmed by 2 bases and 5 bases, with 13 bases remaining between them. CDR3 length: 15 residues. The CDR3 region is CASSLTTGATGELFF. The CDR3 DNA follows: TGCGCCAGCAGCTTAACCACCGGGGCTACCGGGGAGCTGTTTTTT. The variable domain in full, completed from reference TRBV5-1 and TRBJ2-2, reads KAGVTQTPRYLIKTRGQQVTLSCSPISGHRSVSWYQQTPGQGLQFLFEYFSETQRNKGNFPGRFSGRQFSNSRSEMNVSTLELGDSALYLCASSLTTGATGELFFGEGSRLTVL.

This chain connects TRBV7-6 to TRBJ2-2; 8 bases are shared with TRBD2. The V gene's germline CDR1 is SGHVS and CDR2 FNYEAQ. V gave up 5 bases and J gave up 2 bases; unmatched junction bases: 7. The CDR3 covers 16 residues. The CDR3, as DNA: TGTGCCAGCAGCCGAAATAGCGGGGCCAACACCGGGGAGCTGTTTTTT. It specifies CASSRNSGANTGELFF.

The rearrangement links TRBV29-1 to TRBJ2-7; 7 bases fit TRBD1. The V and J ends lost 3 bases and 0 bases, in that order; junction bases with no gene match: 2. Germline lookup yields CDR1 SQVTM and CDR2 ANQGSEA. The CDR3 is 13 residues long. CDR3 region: CSVEAGGSYEQYF. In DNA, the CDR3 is TGCAGCGTTGAGGCAGGGGGCTCCTACGAGCAGTACTTC.

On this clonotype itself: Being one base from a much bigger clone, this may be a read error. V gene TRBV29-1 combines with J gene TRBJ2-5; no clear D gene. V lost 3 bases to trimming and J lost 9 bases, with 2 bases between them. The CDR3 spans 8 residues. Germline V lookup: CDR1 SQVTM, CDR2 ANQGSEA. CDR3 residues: CSVEAQYF. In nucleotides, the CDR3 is TGCAGCGTTGAGGCCCAGTACTTC. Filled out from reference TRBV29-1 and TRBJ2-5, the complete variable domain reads SAVISQKPSRDICQRGTSLTIQCQVDSQVTMMFWYRQQPGQSLTLIATANQGSEATYESGFVIDKFPISRPNLTFSTLTVSNMSPEDSSIYLCSVEAQYFGPGTRLLVL.

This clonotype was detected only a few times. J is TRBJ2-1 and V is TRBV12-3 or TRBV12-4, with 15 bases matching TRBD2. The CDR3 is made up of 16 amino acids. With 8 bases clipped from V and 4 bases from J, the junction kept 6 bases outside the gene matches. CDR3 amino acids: CASLWTSGGVYNEQFF. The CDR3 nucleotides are TGTGCCAGCTTATGGACTAGCGGGGGGGTTTACAATGAGCAGTTCTTC.

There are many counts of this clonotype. CDR3 sequence: CSVRRNGQETQYF. CDR3 nucleotides: TGCAGCGTTCGCCGCAACGGCCAGGAGACCCAGTACTTC. This chain links TRBV29-1 with TRBJ2-5; D call uncertain. This CDR3 has 13 residues. Germline CDR1 is SQVTM and CDR2 is ANQGSEA. Between the trimmed V and J ends, which lost 5 bases and 5 bases, there was a span of 15 bases.

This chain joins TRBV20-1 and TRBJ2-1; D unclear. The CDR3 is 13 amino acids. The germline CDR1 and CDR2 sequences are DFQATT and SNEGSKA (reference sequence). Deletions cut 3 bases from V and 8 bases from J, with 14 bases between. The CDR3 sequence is CSASGHLAYEQFF. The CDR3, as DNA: TGCAGTGCTAGTGGTCATTTGGCCTATGAGCAGTTCTTC.

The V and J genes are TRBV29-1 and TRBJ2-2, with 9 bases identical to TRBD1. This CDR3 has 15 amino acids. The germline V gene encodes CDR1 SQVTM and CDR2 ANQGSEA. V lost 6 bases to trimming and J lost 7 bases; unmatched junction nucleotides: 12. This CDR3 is CSVRSGQGGGGELFF. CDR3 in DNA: TGCAGCGTACGATCGGGACAGGGAGGAGGCGGGGAGCTGTTTTTT.

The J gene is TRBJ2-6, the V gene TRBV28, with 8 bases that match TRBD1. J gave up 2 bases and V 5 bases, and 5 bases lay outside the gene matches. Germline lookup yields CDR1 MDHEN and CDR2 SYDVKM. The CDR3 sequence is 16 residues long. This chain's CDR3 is CASSPSDRAGANVLTF. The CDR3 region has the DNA TGTGCCAGCAGTCCCTCGGACAGGGCTGGGGCCAACGTCCTGACTTTC.

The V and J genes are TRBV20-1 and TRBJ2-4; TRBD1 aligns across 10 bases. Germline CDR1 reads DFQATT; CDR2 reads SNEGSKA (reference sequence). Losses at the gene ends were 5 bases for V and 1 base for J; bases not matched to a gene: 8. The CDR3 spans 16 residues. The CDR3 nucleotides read TGCAGTGCTGATGACAGGGGGCACGCGGCCAAAAACATTCAGTACTTC. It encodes CSADDRGHAAKNIQYF.

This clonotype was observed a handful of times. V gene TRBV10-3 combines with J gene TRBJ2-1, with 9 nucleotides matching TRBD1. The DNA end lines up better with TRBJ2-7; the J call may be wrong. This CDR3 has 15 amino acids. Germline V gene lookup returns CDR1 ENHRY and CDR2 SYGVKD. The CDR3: CAISDGTGSYNEQYF. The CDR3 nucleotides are TGTGCCATCAGTGATGGGACAGGGTCCTACAATGAGCAGTACTTC.

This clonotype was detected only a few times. The CDR3 DNA is TGTGCCAGCAGTTCGAACACCCTGACAAGGCGCCATCTTTATGGCTACACCTTC. It codes for CASSSNTLTRRHLYGYTF. The chain links TRBV28 to TRBJ1-2; D unresolved. The CDR3 consists of 18 residues. Germline V gene data show CDR1 as MDHEN and CDR2 as SYDVKM. V shed 4 bases and J shed 5 bases, with 26 bases lying between them.

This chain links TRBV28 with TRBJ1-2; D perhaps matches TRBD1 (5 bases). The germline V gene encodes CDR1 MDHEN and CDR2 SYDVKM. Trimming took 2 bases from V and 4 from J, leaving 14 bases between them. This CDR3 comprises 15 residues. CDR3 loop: CASSLGGAMVYGYTF. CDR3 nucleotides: TGTGCCAGCAGTTTAGGAGGGGCTATGGTCTATGGCTACACCTTC.

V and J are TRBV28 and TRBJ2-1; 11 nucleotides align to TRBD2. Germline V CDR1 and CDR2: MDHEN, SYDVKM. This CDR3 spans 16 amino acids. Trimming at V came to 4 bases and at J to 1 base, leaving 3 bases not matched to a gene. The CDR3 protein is CASSYSGRGSYNEQFF. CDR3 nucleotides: TGTGCCAGCAGTTATAGCGGGAGGGGTTCCTACAATGAGCAGTTCTTC.

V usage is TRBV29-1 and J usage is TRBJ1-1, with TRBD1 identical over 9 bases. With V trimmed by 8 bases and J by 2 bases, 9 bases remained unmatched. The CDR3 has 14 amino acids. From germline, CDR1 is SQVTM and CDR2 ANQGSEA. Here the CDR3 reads CSTEQGAINTEAFF. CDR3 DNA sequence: TGCAGCACCGAACAGGGGGCCATCAACACTGAAGCTTTCTTT.

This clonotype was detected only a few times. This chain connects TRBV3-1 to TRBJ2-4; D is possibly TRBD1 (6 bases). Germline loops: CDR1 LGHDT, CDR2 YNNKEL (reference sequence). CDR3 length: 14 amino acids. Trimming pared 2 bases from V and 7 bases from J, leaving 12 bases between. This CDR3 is CASSQLWGPNIQYF. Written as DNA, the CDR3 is TGTGCCAGCAGCCAATTGTGGGGGCCGAACATTCAGTACTTC. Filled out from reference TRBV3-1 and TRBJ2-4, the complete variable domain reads DTAVSQTPKYLVTQMGNDKSIKCEQNLGHDTMYWYKQDSKKFLKIMFSYNNKELIINETVPNRFSPKSPDKAHLNLHINSLELGDSAVYFCASSQLWGPNIQYFGAGTRLSVL.

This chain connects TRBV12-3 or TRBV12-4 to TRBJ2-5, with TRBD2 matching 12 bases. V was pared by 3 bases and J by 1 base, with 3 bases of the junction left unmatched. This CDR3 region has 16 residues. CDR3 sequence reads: CASSFGLAGIQETQYF. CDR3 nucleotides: TGTGCCAGCAGTTTCGGACTAGCGGGGATCCAAGAGACCCAGTACTTC.

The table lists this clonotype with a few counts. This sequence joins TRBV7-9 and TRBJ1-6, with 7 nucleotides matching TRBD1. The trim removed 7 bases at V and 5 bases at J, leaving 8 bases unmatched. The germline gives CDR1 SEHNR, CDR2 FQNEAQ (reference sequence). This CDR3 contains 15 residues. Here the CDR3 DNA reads TGTGCCAGCACTAATCTCGGGACAGATAATTCACCCCTCCACTTT. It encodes CASTNLGTDNSPLHF.

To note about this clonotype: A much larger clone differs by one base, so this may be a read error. The CDR3 here is CSAIGGQETQYF. DNA of the CDR3: TGCAGTGCTATAGGGGGCCAAGAGACCCAGTACTTC. The V gene is TRBV20-1, the J gene TRBJ2-5; tentatively, D is TRBD1 (6 bases). V shed 4 bases and J shed 1 base, with 7 bases lying between them. The CDR3 extends over 12 amino acids. Germline V lookup: CDR1 DFQATT, CDR2 SNEGSKA (reference sequence).